The source of this TCR beta chain is a study of control samples from healthy donors and cancer patients. The protocol was immunoSEQ multiplex PCR, while the TCRdb copy is restricted to in-frame clones and leaves out a portion. The sample has 95,000 to 150,000 clones, roughly 84% seen once; the top ten hold over 6.5%. The germline gives CDR1 LNHDA, CDR2 SQIVND (reference sequence). The CDR3 is 14 residues long. The V and J ends lost 6 bases and 4 bases respectively, with 15 bases between them. V gene TRBV19 combines with J gene TRBJ1-2, with a possible D match to TRBD1 (6 bases). Sequencing was done on a sample of blood. The sequence was obtained from a man aged 35-49 years in good health. DNA for the CDR3: TGTGCCAGTAGACGGGACATCCTTGGCTATGGCTACACCTTC. Protein product: CASRRDILGYGYTF.